Presented here are 13 T cell receptor beta chains from one specimen sequenced in a study of OX40 agonist ivuxolimab in advanced cancers. Some clones are missing from TCRdb's copy, which holds only in-frame ones; the method was immunoSEQ multiplex PCR. The data hold 40,000 to 45,000 clones, with about 88% observed a single time. Here the sequenced sample was CD4+ or CD8+ T cells sorted from blood, taken in a trial of the OX40 agonist ivuxolimab. Source of these receptors: an adult with an advanced solid tumor such as melanoma, head and neck, liver or kidney cancer.

The chain employs TRBV4-3 and TRBJ2-7; D call uncertain. Trimming removed 0 bases from V and 4 bases from J, with 13 bases in between. Germline V gives CDR1 LGHNA, CDR2 YSLEER. The CDR3 has 15 amino acids. The chain's CDR3 is CASSQDETGFYEQYF. In DNA, the CDR3 is TGCGCCAGCAGCCAAGATGAGACTGGCTTTTACGAGCAGTACTTC.

The V gene is TRBV7-8, the J gene TRBJ2-2; D is undetermined. The CDR3 spans 14 residues. Germline CDR1 reads SGHVS; CDR2 reads FQNEAQ. V gave up 6 bases and J gave up 1 base, with 9 bases separating them. This chain's CDR3 is CASSLPGNTGELFF. The CDR3 bases are TGTGCCAGCAGTTTACCGGGGAACACCGGGGAGCTGTTTTTT. The variable domain in full, completed from reference TRBV7-8 and TRBJ2-2, reads GAGVSQSPRYKVAKRGQDVALRCDPISGHVSLFWYQQALGQGPEFLTYFQNEAQLDKSGLPSDRFFAERPEGSVSTLKIQRTQQEDSAVYLCASSLPGNTGELFFGEGSRLTVL.

The chain is built from TRBV30 and TRBJ1-2, with D maybe TRBD1 (5 bases). Germline V CDR1 and CDR2: GTSNPN, SVGIG (reference sequence). The CDR3 has 14 residues. V lost 2 bases and J lost 5, with 15 bases in between. The CDR3 coding sequence is TGTGCCTGGAGTTTGACAGACCGATGGTATGGCTACACCTTC. Its protein product is CAWSLTDRWYGYTF.

The J gene is TRBJ2-5, the V gene TRBV7-2, with D possibly matching TRBD1 (6 bases). Germline V gene data show CDR1 as SGHTA and CDR2 as FQGNSA. The ends were cut back, 1 base at V and 5 bases at J, with 14 bases in the middle. The CDR3 contains 15 residues. CDR3 protein: CASSLVHRVGETQYF. The CDR3, as DNA: TGTGCCAGCAGCTTAGTTCACAGGGTCGGCGAGACCCAGTACTTC.

About this clone: One end of the junction varies from germline; a read error may be responsible. This sequence joins TRBV12-5 and TRBJ1-1, with D possibly TRBD1 on 5 matching bases. Per the germline V gene, CDR1 is LGHNT and CDR2 is FRNRAP. This CDR3 region has 13 residues. The CDR3 nucleotides read TGTGCTAGTGGGTTGGGGCCGAACACTGAAGCTTTCTTT. Translating it yields CASGLGPNTEAFF. The full variable domain, completed using reference TRBV12-5 and TRBJ1-1, is DARVTQTPRHKVTEMGQEVTMRCQPILGHNTVFWYRQTMMQGLELLAYFRNRAPLDDSGMPKDRFSAEMPDATLATLKIQPSEPRDSAVYFCASGLGPNTEAFFGQGTRLTVV.

This sequence joins TRBV11-3 and TRBJ2-7; D not certain. V shed 3 bases and J shed 3 bases, with 9 bases lying between them. Germline CDR1 and CDR2: SGHNT and YENEEA. This CDR3 is built from 13 residues. This CDR3 is CASSLLGSYEQYF. The DNA of the CDR3 is TGTGCCAGCAGCTTGTTGGGAAGCTACGAGCAGTACTTC. The full variable domain, with the rest looked up from reference TRBV11-3 and TRBJ2-7, is EAGVVQSPRYKIIEKKQPVAFWCNPISGHNTLYWYLQNLGQGPELLIRYENEEAVDDSQLPKDRFSAERLKGVDSTLKIQPAELGDSAVYLCASSLLGSYEQYFGPGTRLTVT.

The CDR3 region is CASSFVSGGSGYTF. For the CDR3, the DNA is TGTGCCAGCAGTTTCGTCTCAGGGGGCAGTGGCTACACCTTC. This sequence joins TRBV27 and TRBJ1-2, with TRBD1 identical over 8 bases. Germline loops: CDR1 MNHEY, CDR2 SMNVEV (reference sequence). The V and J ends lost 3 bases and 7 bases, in that order; junction bases with no gene match: 7. CDR3 size: 14 residues.

Within the sample, this clone is medium-sized. The identical CDR3 is also encoded by other nucleotide sequences in the sample. The J gene is TRBJ1-2, the V gene TRBV10-3; no firm D call. The CDR3 is made up of 14 amino acids. Germline CDR1 reads ENHRY; CDR2 reads SYGVKD. The V and J ends lost 0 bases and 2 bases respectively, with 7 bases between them. CDR3 DNA sequence: TGTGCCATCAGTGAGTCGCCCCGGAACTATGGCTACACCTTC. Its translation: CAISESPRNYGYTF.

The chain combines TRBV27 with TRBJ1-2; TRBD1 is a possible D gene (5 bases). Looked up from germline, CDR1 is MNHEY and CDR2 is SMNVEV (reference sequence). With 2 bases removed from V and 2 bases from J, the gap between germline ends came to 18 bases. The CDR3 extends over 17 amino acids. CDR3 nucleotides: TGTGCCAGCAGTTTAACCCTCCCTTTGGAGGGGAACTATGGCTACACCTTC. Translation gives CASSLTLPLEGNYGYTF.

The chain links TRBV19 to TRBJ1-4, with D possibly being TRBD1 (6 bases). Germline V gene sequence: CDR1 LNHDA, CDR2 SQIVND (reference sequence). The ends were cut back, 3 bases at V and 8 bases at J, with 13 bases in the middle. CDR3 length equals 14 residues. The CDR3 DNA sequence: TGTGCCAGTAGTATTTGGCAGGGGAGCGAAAAACTGTTTTTT. Translating gives CASSIWQGSEKLFF. The complete variable domain, with remaining parts taken from reference TRBV19 and TRBJ1-4, reads DGGITQSPKYLFRKEGQNVTLSCEQNLNHDAMYWYRQDPGQGLRLIYYSQIVNDFQKGDIAEGYSVSREKKESFPLTVTSAQKNPTAFYLCASSIWQGSEKLFFGSGTQLSVL.

The chain carries TRBV27 and TRBJ1-1; D is unresolved. Per the germline V gene, CDR1 is MNHEY and CDR2 is SMNVEV (reference sequence). The germline V and J ends were trimmed by 6 bases and 5 bases, with 13 bases remaining between them. This CDR3 spans 13 amino acids. The CDR3 nucleotides are TGTGCCAGCAGCCCGAAGTCGGGAACTGAAGCTTTCTTT. Its translation is CASSPKSGTEAFF.

This chain links TRBV5-6 with TRBJ2-1; the D gene is possibly TRBD2 (5 bases). The CDR3 spans 16 residues. CDR1 and CDR2 (germline): SGHDT, YYEEEE. V was cut by 4 bases and J by 1 base, with 15 bases left in between. In DNA form, the CDR3 reads TGTGCCAGCAGCCCCGAGGGCGGGTCTTCCTACAATGAGCAGTTCTTC. Translated: CASSPEGGSSYNEQFF.

This clone was observed once. The genes are TRBV5-6 and TRBJ1-5; D is unclear. V gave up 1 base and J gave up 0 bases, with 11 bases separating them. The CDR3 has 16 amino acids. Germline loops: CDR1 SGHDT, CDR2 YYEEEE. CDR3 sequence reads: CASSLSRIFSNQPQHF. The CDR3 DNA reads as TGTGCCAGCAGCTTGTCAAGGATTTTTAGCAATCAGCCCCAGCATTTT.